What follows are 20 T cell receptor beta chains derived from one specimen sequenced in a study of glioma-infiltrating T cells after dendritic cell vaccination. Sequencing was performed with immunoSEQ multiplex PCR; in TCRdb, only in-frame clones are kept and a portion is missing. The sample includes fewer than 110,000 clones, roughly 80% seen only once; the top ten take about 12%. Sequencing was performed on blood, taken before dendritic cell vaccination. These receptors all come from a human donor with glioblastoma.

The rearrangement links TRBV30 to TRBJ1-5; 7 bases align to TRBD1. The CDR3 is made up of 18 amino acids. Germline V lookup: CDR1 GTSNPN, CDR2 SVGIG (reference sequence). The V and J ends lost 3 bases and 0 bases, in that order; junction bases with no gene match: 14. The CDR3 is CAWSTKLGQLNSNQPQHF. The DNA for the CDR3 is TGTGCCTGGAGCACTAAACTGGGACAGCTAAATAGCAATCAGCCCCAGCATTTT.

The rearrangement links TRBV7-6 to TRBJ2-3; D gene uncertain. The CDR3 runs to 13 residues. The germline V and J ends were trimmed by 3 bases and 4 bases, with 8 bases remaining between them. Per germline, CDR1 SGHVS and CDR2 FNYEAQ. CDR3 region: CASSFGRADTQYF. For the CDR3, the DNA is TGTGCCAGCAGCTTTGGGCGAGCAGATACGCAGTATTTT.

The V call is TRBV5-4, the J call TRBJ2-5, with 7 bases fitting TRBD2. With V trimmed by 6 bases and J by 1 base, 6 bases remained unmatched. CDR1 and CDR2 (germline): SGHNT, YYREEE (reference sequence). The CDR3 sequence is 14 residues long. The DNA for the CDR3 is TGTGCCAGCACCCCGGGGAGGGCCCAAGAGACCCAGTACTTC. Protein sequence: CASTPGRAQETQYF.

The rearrangement joins TRBV7-9 to TRBJ2-4; 12 bases are a match to TRBD2. Germline lookup yields CDR1 SEHNR and CDR2 FQNEAQ (reference sequence). The length of the CDR3 is 18 residues. V shed 5 bases and J 0 bases; nucleotides not matched to a gene: 8. In nucleotides, the CDR3 is TGTGCCAGCAGCCCACTAGCGGGGGGATATCTAGCCAAAAACATTCAGTACTTC. Its translation: CASSPLAGGYLAKNIQYF.

V gene TRBV18 combines with J gene TRBJ2-2, with 10 nucleotides matching TRBD1. V trimming: 3 bases; J trimming: 5 bases; junction bases outside the gene matches: 3. Germline CDR1 and CDR2: KGHSH and LQKENI. The CDR3 runs to 15 residues. CDR3 sequence: CASSPTGGETGELFF. Written as DNA, the CDR3 is TGTGCCAGCTCACCGACAGGGGGCGAAACCGGGGAGCTGTTTTTT.

The chain employs TRBV29-1 and TRBJ2-1; 7 bases agree with TRBD1. V shed 4 bases, J shed 1 base, and the junction held 1 base outside the gene matches. CDR1 is SQVTM and CDR2 is ANQGSEA in the germline V gene. The CDR3 extends over 13 amino acids. CDR3 sequence (DNA): TGCAGCGTTGTCAGGGGGTCCTACAATGAGCAGTTCTTC. It yields the protein CSVVRGSYNEQFF.

This clone was recorded a few times. The gene calls are TRBV7-9 and TRBJ1-3; maybe TRBD1 (6 bases). This CDR3 is built from 13 residues. CDR1 and CDR2 from the germline V gene are SEHNR and FQNEAQ (reference sequence). Trimming took off 5 bases at V and 7 bases at J, with 12 bases between the two ends. The CDR3 sequence is CASSLQGGNTIYF. In DNA form, the CDR3 reads TGTGCCAGCAGCCTACAGGGAGGGAACACCATATATTTT.

CDR3 sequence reads: CASSASVGQGVNEKLFF. The CDR3 region has the DNA TGTGCCAGCAGCGCTTCGGTCGGACAGGGGGTAAATGAAAAACTGTTTTTT. The chain employs TRBV9 and TRBJ1-4, with 10 bases that match TRBD1. With V trimmed by 3 bases and J by 5 bases, 10 bases remained unmatched. CDR1 and CDR2 (germline): SGDLS, YYNGEE. The CDR3 extends over 17 amino acids. Full variable domain (missing parts from reference TRBV9 and TRBJ1-4): DSGVTQTPKHLITATGQRVTLRCSPRSGDLSVYWYQQSLDQGLQFLIQYYNGEERAKGNILERFSAQQFPDLHSELNLSSLELGDSALYFCASSASVGQGVNEKLFFGSGTQLSVL.

The CDR3 region has the DNA TGTGCCAGCACACTAGCGGTCCACACAGATACGCAGTATTTT. Protein product: CASTLAVHTDTQYF. This sequence joins TRBV2 and TRBJ2-3, with TRBD2 matching 8 bases. The germline V gene encodes CDR1 SNHLY and CDR2 FYNNEI. There are 14 residues in the CDR3. Trimming cost V 7 bases and J 2 bases; bases outside gene matches: 5.

The chain combines TRBV19 with TRBJ2-5; 7 bases agree with TRBD2. V lost 5 bases, J lost 9 bases, and 12 bases stayed unmatched. This CDR3 is built from 14 residues. CDR1 is LNHDA, CDR2 SQIVND, per germline (reference sequence). The CDR3 nucleotides read TGTGCCAGTAGTCCCTCGAGGCTGGGAGGGGCCCAGTACTTC. Amino acid sequence: CASSPSRLGGAQYF.

The chain has TRBV6-4 and TRBJ2-3, with 9 bases matching TRBD2. The CDR3 is 16 amino acids. Germline CDR1 reads MRHNA; CDR2 reads SNTAGT. Germline trimming cut 4 bases from V and 5 bases from J; bases unmatched to any gene: 10. CDR3 in amino acids: CASSVNWRGGLDTQYF. The CDR3 DNA follows: TGTGCCAGCAGTGTTAATTGGCGGGGGGGCCTAGATACGCAGTATTTT.

V and J are TRBV2 and TRBJ2-7; the match to TRBD1 covers 8 bases. The germline gives CDR1 SNHLY, CDR2 FYNNEI. This CDR3 is 12 amino acids long. J lost 2 bases, V lost 8 bases, and 2 bases had no gene match. CDR3 coding DNA: TGTGCCAGCCGGGACAGGACCTACGAGCAGTACTTC. Translating gives CASRDRTYEQYF.

This chain joins TRBV27 and TRBJ2-3; TRBD1 matches at 8 bases. Trimming at V came to 8 bases and at J to 5 bases, leaving 9 bases not matched to a gene. CDR3 length: 14 residues. Germline CDR1 reads MNHEY; CDR2 reads SMNVEV (reference sequence). CDR3 coding DNA: TGTGCCAGCCCACAGGGGGTTTTAGGAGATACGCAGTATTTT. Residues: CASPQGVLGDTQYF.

The chain uses TRBV2 and TRBJ1-1; D remains unclear. This CDR3 is 13 amino acids long. Germline loops: CDR1 SNHLY, CDR2 FYNNEI. The ends were cut back, 8 bases at V and 6 bases at J, with 16 bases in the middle. CDR3: CASRQDGSSEAFF. The CDR3 DNA follows: TGTGCCAGCCGGCAGGATGGGTCTTCTGAAGCTTTCTTT.

This clone was observed once. This chain links TRBV10-2 with TRBJ1-5; 9 positions match TRBD1. CDR1 and CDR2 (germline): WSHSY, SAAADI. The V segment lost 5 bases and the J segment 8 bases; nucleotides outside the gene matches: 4. The CDR3 is made up of 13 amino acids. CDR3 loop: CASSMDRGEPQHF. The DNA for the CDR3 is TGCGCCAGCAGTATGGACAGGGGTGAGCCCCAGCATTTT.

The V gene is TRBV19, the J gene TRBJ1-1, with 9 nucleotides matching TRBD1. Germline values: CDR1 LNHDA, CDR2 SQIVND (reference sequence). V gave up 4 bases and J gave up 2 bases; unmatched junction bases: 2. This CDR3 region has 14 residues. CDR3 nucleotides: TGTGCCAGTAGTAGGGACAGGGATAACACTGAAGCTTTCTTT. This translates into CASSRDRDNTEAFF.

The rearrangement uses TRBV18 and TRBJ2-2; a weak D match, TRBD1 (6 bases). Germline CDR1 reads KGHSH; CDR2 reads LQKENI. The ends were cut back, 3 bases at V and 1 base at J, with 6 bases in the middle. The CDR3 runs 14 residues. CDR3 amino acids: CASSPDRNTGELFF. In nucleotides, the CDR3 is TGTGCCAGCTCACCGGACAGGAACACCGGGGAGCTGTTTTTT.

The CDR3 loop is CASSQDRLQGYGYTF. The CDR3 DNA follows: TGCGCCAGCAGCCAAGATAGGTTACAGGGCTATGGCTACACCTTC. This chain links TRBV4-1 with TRBJ1-2, with a tentative D call TRBD1 (6 bases). The CDR3 runs to 15 residues. Deletions cut 0 bases from V and 4 bases from J, with 12 bases between. Germline lookup yields CDR1 MGHRA and CDR2 YSYEKL.

DNA of the CDR3: TGTGCTAGTGACAGGGATCATAGCACTGAAGCTTTCTTT. Its translation: CASDRDHSTEAFF. This sequence joins TRBV12-5 and TRBJ1-1; possibly TRBD1 for D (6 bases). V gave up 7 bases and J gave up 4 bases, with 13 bases separating them. Germline V lookup: CDR1 LGHNT, CDR2 FRNRAP. This CDR3 comprises 13 residues. Drawing the rest from reference TRBV12-5 and TRBJ1-1, the complete variable domain is DARVTQTPRHKVTEMGQEVTMRCQPILGHNTVFWYRQTMMQGLELLAYFRNRAPLDDSGMPKDRFSAEMPDATLATLKIQPSEPRDSAVYFCASDRDHSTEAFFGQGTRLTVV.

The chain joins TRBV12-5 to TRBJ2-2; 11 bases agree with TRBD1. Germline CDR1 reads LGHNT; CDR2 reads FRNRAP. Trimming removed 9 bases from V and 4 bases from J; junction bases left unmatched: 1. CDR3 size: 13 residues. The DNA of the CDR3 is TGTGCTAGCGGGACAGGGGGCACCGGGGAGCTGTTTTTT. As protein: CASGTGGTGELFF.